This section outlines one T cell receptor (beta chain) sequence together with its context. Its antigen is undetermined. Only in-frame clones appear in the TCRdb table, and some are missing; sequencing was by immunoSEQ multiplex PCR. The sample holds some 65,000 clones, around 69% seen once. The entry originates in a study of vaccination effects on CD4 cells after COVID-19. Overall study: The vaccine given was either BNT162b2 or mRNA-1273, in two doses.

The study, taken as a whole, reports: Only 1 of 255 vaccine-induced clones from healthy vaccinees cross-reacted with common cold coronaviruses.

Within the ViraFEST assay, antigen-specific CD4+ T cells underwent expansion with viral peptide pools prior to sequencing. Culturing for roughly 10 days preceded CD4+ T cell isolation. None of these healthy vaccinees had been infected with SARS-CoV-2 before vaccination. After approximately 2 million PBMC were placed in each well, they were cultured with 10 IU/ml IL-2 and approximately 9.4 ug/ml peptides. The authors exchanged half the medium for IL-2 medium on days 3 and 7. V dropped 0 bases and J dropped 6 bases, with 8 bases sitting between them. In germline, CDR1 is SGHVS, CDR2 FQNEAQ. The CDR3 length is 14 residues.

This TCR came from a human donor who received a COVID-19 vaccine. V usage is TRBV7-8 and J usage is TRBJ1-4; the D is unclear. The source was CD4+ T cells from PBMCs cultured with HCoV-NL63 spike peptides, collected before COVID-19 vaccination. The CDR3 DNA reads as TGTGCCAGCAGCTTAGCTCTCTGGGATGAAAAACTGTTTTTT. Amino acid sequence: CASSLALWDEKLFF.